These T cell receptor beta chains were read from a single sample in a study of cytomegalovirus exposure and HLA in healthy donors. Using immunoSEQ multiplex PCR, the repertoire was profiled, and TCRdb retains in-frame clones only, with some absent. The profile shows under 200,000 clones, around nine tenths of them singletons. Sequencing was carried out using PBMCs. Receptors originate from a young woman in good health and CMV-seropositive. Both conserved end residues are part of each CDR3.

V gene,J gene,CDR3 protein
TRBV7-2,TRBJ2-7,CASSLSNIHEQYF
TRBV6-1,TRBJ1-1,CASSEWPGGTEAFF
TRBV14,TRBJ2-1,CASSRQGYNEQFF
TRBV4-2,TRBJ2-7,CASSQEAGGRGYPYEQYF
TRBV6-5,TRBJ1-1,CASSYRQGGNTEAFF
TRBV29-1,TRBJ2-3,CSIRQSTDTQYF
TRBV6-5,TRBJ2-7,CASSYGTGDEYEQYF
TRBV15,TRBJ2-3,CAKTADGTDTQYF
TRBV25-1,TRBJ2-1,CASSDSLAEAYNEQFF
TRBV7-2,TRBJ1-2,CASSTLTGSGYTF
TRBV10-3,TRBJ2-1,CAISYTGNEQFF
TRBV10-3,TRBJ1-2,CANPPREDTGYGYTF
TRBV7-2,TRBJ2-3,CASSLELAGYTDTQYF
TRBV12-5,TRBJ2-3,CASGLAHSSGSTDTQYF
TRBV18,TRBJ2-7,CASSPNPGIYEQYF
TRBV19,TRBJ1-3,CASSHSPGQGAQGNTIYF
TRBV28,TRBJ1-2,CASRDLGEGYGYTF
TRBV11-2,TRBJ1-2,CASSGEDTYGYTF
TRBV5-4,TRBJ2-3,CASSEPTLAGGRTDTQYF
TRBV5-1,TRBJ1-2,CASSLAQMNYGYTF
TRBV28,TRBJ1-5,CASSFSGQSQWPQHF
TRBV18,TRBJ2-2,CASSWDSTGELFF
TRBV19,TRBJ1-1,CASEELGVLNTEAFF
TRBV10-3,TRBJ1-2,CAISDGDGYTF
TRBV29-1,TRBJ2-1,CSVEDVRGQGNNEQFF
TRBV28,TRBJ2-7,CASQTAGGGYEQYF
TRBV19,TRBJ1-1,CASSIDRSLWKSEAFF
TRBV7-8,TRBJ1-2,CASSFAGGYGYTF